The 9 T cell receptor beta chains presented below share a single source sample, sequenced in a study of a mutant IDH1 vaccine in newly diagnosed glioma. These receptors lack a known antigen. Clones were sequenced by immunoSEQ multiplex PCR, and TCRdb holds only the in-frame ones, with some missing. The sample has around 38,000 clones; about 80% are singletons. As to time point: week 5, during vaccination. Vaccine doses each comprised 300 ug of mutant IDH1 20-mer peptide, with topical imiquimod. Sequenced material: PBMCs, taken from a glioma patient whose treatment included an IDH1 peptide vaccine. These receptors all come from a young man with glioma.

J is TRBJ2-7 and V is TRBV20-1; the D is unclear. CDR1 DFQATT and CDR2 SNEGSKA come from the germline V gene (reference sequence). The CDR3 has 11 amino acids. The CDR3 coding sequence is TGCAGCGGAGCCGGTCCCGGCGAGCAGTACTTC. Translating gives CSGAGPGEQYF.

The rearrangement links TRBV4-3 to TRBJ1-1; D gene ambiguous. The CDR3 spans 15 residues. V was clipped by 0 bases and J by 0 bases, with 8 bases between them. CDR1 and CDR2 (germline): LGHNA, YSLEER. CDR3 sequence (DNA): TGCGCCAGCAGCCAAGATCGGGCGGTGAACACTGAAGCTTTCTTT. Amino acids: CASSQDRAVNTEAFF.

The CDR3 nucleotides are TGTGCCACCCGGACAACGATTATGAACACTGAAGCTTTCTTT. Amino acid sequence: CATRTTIMNTEAFF. The chain combines TRBV15 with TRBJ1-1, with a tentative D call TRBD1 (5 bases). CDR3 length equals 14 residues. Looked up from germline, CDR1 is LNHNV and CDR2 is YYDKDF (reference sequence). Deletions cut 8 bases from V and 0 bases from J, with 13 bases between.

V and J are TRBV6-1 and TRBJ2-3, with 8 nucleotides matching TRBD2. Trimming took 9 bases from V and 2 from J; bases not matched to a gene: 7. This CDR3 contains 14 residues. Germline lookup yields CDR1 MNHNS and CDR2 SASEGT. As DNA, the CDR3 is TGTGCCAGTGCCCGGGGGGGGCCCACAGATACGCAGTATTTT. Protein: CASARGGPTDTQYF.

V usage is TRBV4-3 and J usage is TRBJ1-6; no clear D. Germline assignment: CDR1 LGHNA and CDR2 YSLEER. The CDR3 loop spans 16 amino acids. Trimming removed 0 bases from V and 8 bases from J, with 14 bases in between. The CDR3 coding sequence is TGCGCCAGCAGCCAAGACTGGAGGGATGGTTATTCACCCCTCCACTTT. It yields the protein CASSQDWRDGYSPLHF.

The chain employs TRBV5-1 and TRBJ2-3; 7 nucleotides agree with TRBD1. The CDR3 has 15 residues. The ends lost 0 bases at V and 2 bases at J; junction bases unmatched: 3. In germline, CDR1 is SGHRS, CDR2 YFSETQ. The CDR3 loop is CASSLDDRATDTQYF. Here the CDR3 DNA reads TGCGCCAGCAGCTTGGACGACAGGGCCACAGATACGCAGTATTTT.

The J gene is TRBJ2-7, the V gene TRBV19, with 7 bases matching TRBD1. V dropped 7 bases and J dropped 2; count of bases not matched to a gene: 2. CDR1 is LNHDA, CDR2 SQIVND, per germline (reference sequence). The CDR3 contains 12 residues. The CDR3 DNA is TGTGCCAGTACGGACAGGACCTACGAGCAGTACTTC. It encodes CASTDRTYEQYF.

The CDR3 sequence is CASSMDSSTYEQYF. The CDR3 DNA sequence: TGTGCCAGTAGTATGGACAGTTCTACCTACGAGCAGTACTTC. The V and J genes are TRBV19 and TRBJ2-7; tentatively, D is TRBD1 (6 bases). Trimming removed 3 bases from V and 2 bases from J, with 11 bases in between. The CDR3 totals 14 residues. Germline V gene lookup returns CDR1 LNHDA and CDR2 SQIVND (reference sequence).

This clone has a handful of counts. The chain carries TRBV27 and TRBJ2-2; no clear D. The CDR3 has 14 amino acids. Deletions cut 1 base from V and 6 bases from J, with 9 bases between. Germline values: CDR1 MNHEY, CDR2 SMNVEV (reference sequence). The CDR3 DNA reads TGTGCCAGCAGTTTATTTGGTAGGGCCGGGGAGCTGTTTTTT. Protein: CASSLFGRAGELFF.